The next 9 T cell receptor beta chains were all read from a single sample in a study of shared clonotypes between healthy human individuals. Produced via immunoSEQ multiplex PCR; TCRdb's table is partial and in-frame only. The sample shows 2.5 million or so clones, 90% to 95% of them seen only once. Sequenced sample: naive CD4+ T cells sorted from blood. The subset here: CD45RA+ positively selected. These receptors were obtained from a man between 18 and 35 years old in good health.

The chain joins TRBV5-1 to TRBJ2-7, with 7 positions matching TRBD1. CDR3 length: 14 residues. Germline loops: CDR1 SGHRS, CDR2 YFSETQ. J gave up 5 bases and V 2 bases, and 7 bases lay outside the gene matches. CDR3 protein: CASSLLSTGHEQYF. The CDR3 DNA follows: TGCGCCAGCAGCTTACTCTCGACAGGGCACGAGCAGTACTTC. Looking up the rest from reference TRBV5-1 and TRBJ2-7 gives the full variable domain: KAGVTQTPRYLIKTRGQQVTLSCSPISGHRSVSWYQQTPGQGLQFLFEYFSETQRNKGNFPGRFSGRQFSNSRSEMNVSTLELGDSALYLCASSLLSTGHEQYFGPGTRLTVT.

CDR3 region: CATTPGAYRGSSYGYTF. The CDR3 DNA sequence: TGTGCCACCACCCCTGGGGCCTACAGGGGTAGTAGCTATGGCTACACCTTC. This chain joins TRBV19 and TRBJ1-2, with TRBD1 matching over 7 bases. The CDR3 contains 17 residues. The V gene end was trimmed by 10 bases and the J gene end by 4 bases; junction bases not matched to a gene: 21. Germline CDR1 is LNHDA and CDR2 is SQIVND (reference sequence).

As for this clone: The same CDR3 can be traced to other DNA sequences in this sample. The CDR3 region is CASSPPARTYEQYF. The CDR3 DNA sequence: TGTGCCAGCTCACCACCGGCGAGGACTTACGAGCAGTACTTC. This chain connects TRBV18 to TRBJ2-7; maybe TRBD2 (5 bases). The CDR3 spans 14 residues. V dropped 0 bases and J dropped 4 bases, with 10 bases sitting between them. Per germline, CDR1 KGHSH and CDR2 LQKENI.

This clone has a handful of counts. This specimen includes other DNA sequences encoding the same CDR3. The chain links TRBV11-2 to TRBJ2-7, with D uncertain. CDR3 length equals 11 residues. Germline V gives CDR1 SGHAT, CDR2 FQNNGV. Trimming removed 5 bases from V and 4 bases from J, with 6 bases in between. CDR3 DNA sequence: TGTGCCAGCAGCGATTCTTACGAGCAGTACTTC. This codes for CASSDSYEQYF.

V is TRBV30 and J is TRBJ1-2; the D gene is possibly TRBD1 (6 bases). Germline CDR1 GTSNPN, CDR2 SVGIG (reference sequence). The V and J ends lost 1 base and 4 bases respectively, with 13 bases between them. This CDR3 has 14 residues. The CDR3 reads CAWSARGAVYGYTF. The CDR3 DNA is TGTGCCTGGAGTGCTAGGGGGGCGGTCTATGGCTACACCTTC.

The chain is built from TRBV27 and TRBJ2-1; 10 bases align to TRBD1. J was trimmed by 7 bases and V by 5 bases; bases with no gene match: 8. Per the germline V gene, CDR1 is MNHEY and CDR2 is SMNVEV (reference sequence). CDR3 length equals 15 residues. This CDR3 reads CASSPGQGRGNEQFF. The CDR3 region has the DNA TGTGCCAGCAGTCCGGGACAGGGGCGGGGGAATGAGCAGTTCTTC.

For this clone: Sequence at one end of the junction differs from germline and may be a read error. The DNA for the CDR3 is TGTGCTAGCAGCCGGGACCTCCAAGAGACCCAGTACTTC. Translation gives CASSRDLQETQYF. The J gene is TRBJ2-5, the V gene TRBV7-7; either TRBD1 or TRBD2 may fit D (5 bases each). Per the germline V gene, CDR1 is SSHAT and CDR2 is FNYEAQ (reference sequence). The CDR3 is made up of 13 amino acids. Full variable domain (missing parts from reference TRBV7-7 and TRBJ2-5): GAGVSQSPRYKVTKRGQDVTLRCDPISSHATLYWYQQALGQGPEFLTYFNYEAQPDKSGLPSDRFSAERPEGSISTLTIQRTEQRDSAMYRCASSRDLQETQYFGPGTRLLVL.

Of note for this clone: The sample holds other DNA sequences that translate to the same CDR3. The chain recombines TRBV15 with TRBJ2-7, with D possibly being TRBD2 (5 bases). The CDR3 is 14 amino acids. The germline V and J ends were trimmed by 0 bases and 1 base, with 7 bases remaining between them. The germline V gene has CDR1 LNHNV and CDR2 YYDKDF (reference sequence). CDR3 region: CATSREGGSYEQYF. CDR3 DNA sequence: TGTGCCACCAGCAGAGAGGGCGGGTCCTACGAGCAGTACTTC.

The chain carries TRBV9 and TRBJ2-2, with 13 nucleotides matching TRBD2. Trimming at V came to 10 bases and at J to 5 bases, leaving 8 bases not matched to a gene. CDR1 and CDR2 (germline): SGDLS, YYNGEE. This CDR3 region has 15 residues. CDR3 in amino acids: CAGRTSGRGTGELFF. Here the CDR3 DNA reads TGTGCCGGAAGGACTAGCGGGAGAGGAACCGGGGAGCTGTTTTTT.